This T cell receptor beta chain was identified in a study of shared clonotypes between healthy human individuals. When replicate PCRs were run on sorted subsets, they used about 220 ng DNA, some 30,000 T cell genomes. In the original analysis: Quality scores were absent from the junction-only immunoSEQ sequences, so filtering differed. Some clones are missing from TCRdb's copy, which holds only in-frame ones; the method was immunoSEQ multiplex PCR. V, J and clone size reflect that table, while D and trimming were determined from the DNA. The data contain approximately 720,000 clones, 72% of them singletons. V was trimmed by 5 bases and J by 8 bases, leaving 19 bases between them. The CDR3 has 15 residues. The germline V gene has CDR1 MDHEN and CDR2 SYDVKM.

The sample consisted of memory CD4+ T cells sorted from blood. Subset in this sample: CD45RA-negative fraction. This chain connects TRBV28 to TRBJ2-1, with TRBD2 as a possible D gene (6 bases). The receptor's source is a woman between 25 and 40 years old in good health. CDR3: CASSLGGAGEHEQFF. CDR3 coding DNA: TGTGCCAGCAGTCTTGGCGGGGCCGGGGAACATGAGCAGTTCTTC.